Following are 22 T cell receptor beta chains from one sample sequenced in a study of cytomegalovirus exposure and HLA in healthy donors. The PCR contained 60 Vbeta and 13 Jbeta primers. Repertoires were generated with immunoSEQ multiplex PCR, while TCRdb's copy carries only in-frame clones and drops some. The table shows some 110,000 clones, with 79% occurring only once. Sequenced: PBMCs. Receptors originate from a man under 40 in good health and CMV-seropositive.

The CDR3 bases are TGTGCCAGCAGTTATTTAAATCAGCCCCAGCATTTT. This codes for CASSYLNQPQHF. This rearrangement joins TRBV6-6 to TRBJ1-5, with D unclear. Trimming took off 3 bases at V and 4 bases at J, with 4 bases between the two ends. Germline CDR1 MNHNY, CDR2 SVGAGI (reference sequence). The CDR3 consists of 12 residues.

CDR3 loop: CASSYGTGGSPLHF. The CDR3, as DNA: TGTGCCAGCAGTTATGGGACAGGGGGTTCACCCCTCCACTTT. The chain employs TRBV2 and TRBJ1-6, with TRBD1 identical over 11 bases. Per germline, CDR1 SNHLY and CDR2 FYNNEI. Losses at the gene ends were 5 bases for V and 9 bases for J; bases not matched to a gene: 3. The CDR3 extends over 14 amino acids.

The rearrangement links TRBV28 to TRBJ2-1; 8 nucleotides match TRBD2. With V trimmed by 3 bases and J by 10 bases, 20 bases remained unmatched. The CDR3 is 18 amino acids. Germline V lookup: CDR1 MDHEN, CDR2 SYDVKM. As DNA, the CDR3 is TGTGCCAGCAGTTTTTGGGAGGGGTTACGGGAGGGGTCGGAAGAGCAGTTCTTC. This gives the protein CASSFWEGLREGSEEQFF.

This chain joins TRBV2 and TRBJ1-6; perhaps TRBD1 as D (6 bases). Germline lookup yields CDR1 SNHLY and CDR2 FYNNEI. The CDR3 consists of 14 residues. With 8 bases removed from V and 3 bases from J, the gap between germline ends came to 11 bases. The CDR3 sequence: CASARTVYNSPLHF. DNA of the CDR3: TGTGCCAGCGCAAGGACAGTCTATAATTCACCCCTCCACTTT.

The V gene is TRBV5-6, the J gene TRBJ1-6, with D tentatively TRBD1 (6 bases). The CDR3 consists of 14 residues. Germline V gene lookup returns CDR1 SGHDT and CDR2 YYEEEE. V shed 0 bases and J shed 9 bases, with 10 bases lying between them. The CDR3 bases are TGTGCCAGCAGCTTGGCAGGGGCAGGTTCACCCCTCCACTTT. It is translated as CASSLAGAGSPLHF.

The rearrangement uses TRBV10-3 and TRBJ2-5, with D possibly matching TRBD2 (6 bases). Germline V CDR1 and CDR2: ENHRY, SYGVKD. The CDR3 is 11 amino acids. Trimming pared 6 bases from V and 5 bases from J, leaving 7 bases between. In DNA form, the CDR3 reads TGTGCCATCAGCCGGGGGGAGACCCAGTACTTC. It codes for CAISRGETQYF.

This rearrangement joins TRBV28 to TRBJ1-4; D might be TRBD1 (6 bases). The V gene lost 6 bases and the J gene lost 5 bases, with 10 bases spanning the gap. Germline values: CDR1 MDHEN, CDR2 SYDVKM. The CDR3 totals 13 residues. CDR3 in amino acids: CASSLQGNEKLFF. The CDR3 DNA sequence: TGTGCCAGCAGCCTGCAGGGGAATGAAAAACTGTTTTTT.

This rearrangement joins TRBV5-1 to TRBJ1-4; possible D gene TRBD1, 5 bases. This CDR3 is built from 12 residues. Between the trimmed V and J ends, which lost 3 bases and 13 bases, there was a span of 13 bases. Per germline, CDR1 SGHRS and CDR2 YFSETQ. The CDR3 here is CASSYQGLGLFF. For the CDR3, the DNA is TGCGCCAGCAGCTATCAGGGATTAGGACTGTTTTTT.

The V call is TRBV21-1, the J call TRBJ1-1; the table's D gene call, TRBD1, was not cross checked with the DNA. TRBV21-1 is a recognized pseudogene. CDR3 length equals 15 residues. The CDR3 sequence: CASPIRKGVNTEAFF. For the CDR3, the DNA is TGTGCCAGCCCCATCCGAAAAGGGGTGAACACTGAAGCTTTCTTT.

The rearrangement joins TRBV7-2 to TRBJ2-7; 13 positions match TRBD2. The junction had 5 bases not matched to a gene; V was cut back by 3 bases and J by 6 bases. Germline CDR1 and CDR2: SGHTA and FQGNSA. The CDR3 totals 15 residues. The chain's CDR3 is CASSFTTSGGAEQYF. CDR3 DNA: TGTGCCAGCAGCTTTACTACTAGCGGGGGGGCCGAGCAGTACTTC.

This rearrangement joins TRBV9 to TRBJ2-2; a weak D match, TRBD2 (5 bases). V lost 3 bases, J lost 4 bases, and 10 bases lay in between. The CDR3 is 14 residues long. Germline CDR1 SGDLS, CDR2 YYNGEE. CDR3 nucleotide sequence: TGTGCCAGCAGCGGACGGGGTCGCACCGGGGAGCTGTTTTTT. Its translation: CASSGRGRTGELFF.

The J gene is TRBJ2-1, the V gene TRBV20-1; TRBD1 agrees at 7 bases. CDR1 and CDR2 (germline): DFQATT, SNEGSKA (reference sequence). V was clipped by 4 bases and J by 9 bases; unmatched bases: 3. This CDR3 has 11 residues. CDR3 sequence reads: CSANRGIEQFF. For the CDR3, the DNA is TGCAGTGCTAACAGGGGAATTGAGCAGTTCTTC.

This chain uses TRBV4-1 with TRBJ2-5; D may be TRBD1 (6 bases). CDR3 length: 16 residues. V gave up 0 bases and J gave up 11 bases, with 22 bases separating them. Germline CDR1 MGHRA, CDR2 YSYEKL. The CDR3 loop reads CASSQDESGYEGEQYF. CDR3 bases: TGCGCCAGCAGCCAAGATGAATCCGGGTATGAGGGGGAGCAGTACTTC.

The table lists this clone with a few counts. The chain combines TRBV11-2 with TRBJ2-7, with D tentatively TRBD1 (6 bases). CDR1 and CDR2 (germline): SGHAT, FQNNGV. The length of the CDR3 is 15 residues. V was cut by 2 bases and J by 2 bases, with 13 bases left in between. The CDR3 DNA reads TGTGCCAGCAGCTTAAACAGGGAAAACACCTACGAGCAGTACTTC. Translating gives CASSLNRENTYEQYF.

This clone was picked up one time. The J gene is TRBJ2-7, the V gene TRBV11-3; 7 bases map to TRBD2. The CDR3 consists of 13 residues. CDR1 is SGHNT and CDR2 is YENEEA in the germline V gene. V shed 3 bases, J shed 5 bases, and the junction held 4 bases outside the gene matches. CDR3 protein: CASSFGSGNEQYF. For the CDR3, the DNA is TGTGCCAGCAGCTTTGGGAGCGGGAACGAGCAGTACTTC.

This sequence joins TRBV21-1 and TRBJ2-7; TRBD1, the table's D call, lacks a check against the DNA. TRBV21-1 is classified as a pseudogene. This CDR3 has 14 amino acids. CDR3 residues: CASSATGEAYEQYF. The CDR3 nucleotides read TGTGCCAGCAGCGCGACAGGGGAAGCCTACGAGCAGTACTTC.

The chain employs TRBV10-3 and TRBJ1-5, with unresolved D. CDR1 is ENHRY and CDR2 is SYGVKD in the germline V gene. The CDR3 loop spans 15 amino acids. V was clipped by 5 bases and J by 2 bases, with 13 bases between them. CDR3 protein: CAISPTGIGNQPQHF. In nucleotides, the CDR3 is TGTGCCATCAGTCCCACGGGAATAGGCAATCAGCCCCAGCATTTT.

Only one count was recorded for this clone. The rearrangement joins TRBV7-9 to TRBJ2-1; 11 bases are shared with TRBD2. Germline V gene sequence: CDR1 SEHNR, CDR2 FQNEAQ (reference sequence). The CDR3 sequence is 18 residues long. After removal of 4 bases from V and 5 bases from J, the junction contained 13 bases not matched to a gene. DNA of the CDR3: TGTGCCAGCAGCTCGAGTGTCCTACTAGCGGGGGTTAACAATGAGCAGTTCTTC. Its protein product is CASSSSVLLAGVNNEQFF. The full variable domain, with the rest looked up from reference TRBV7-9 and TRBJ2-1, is DTGVSQNPRHKITKRGQNVTFRCDPISEHNRLYWYRQTLGQGPEFLTYFQNEAQLEKSRLLSDRFSAERPKGSFSTLEIQRTEQGDSAMYLCASSSSVLLAGVNNEQFFGPGTRLTVL.

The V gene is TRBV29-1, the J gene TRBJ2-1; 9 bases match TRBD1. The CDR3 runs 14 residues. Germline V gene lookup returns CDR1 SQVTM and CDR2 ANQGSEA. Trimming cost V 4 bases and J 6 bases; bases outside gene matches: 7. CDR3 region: CSVGGTGIRNEQFF. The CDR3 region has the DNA TGCAGCGTTGGTGGGACAGGGATTCGCAATGAGCAGTTCTTC.

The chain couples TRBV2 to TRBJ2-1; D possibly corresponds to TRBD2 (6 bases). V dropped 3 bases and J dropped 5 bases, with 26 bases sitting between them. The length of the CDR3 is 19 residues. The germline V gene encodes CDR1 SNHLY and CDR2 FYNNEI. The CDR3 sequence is CASSDLGTSLLSRHNEQFF. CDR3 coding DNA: TGTGCCAGCAGTGATCTAGGGACTTCTCTATTAAGTCGACACAATGAGCAGTTCTTC. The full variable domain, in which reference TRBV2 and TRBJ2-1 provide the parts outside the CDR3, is EPEVTQTPSHQVTQMGQEVILRCVPISNHLYFYWYRQILGQKVEFLVSFYNNEISEKSEIFDDQFSVERPDGSNFTLKIRSTKLEDSAMYFCASSDLGTSLLSRHNEQFFGPGTRLTVL.

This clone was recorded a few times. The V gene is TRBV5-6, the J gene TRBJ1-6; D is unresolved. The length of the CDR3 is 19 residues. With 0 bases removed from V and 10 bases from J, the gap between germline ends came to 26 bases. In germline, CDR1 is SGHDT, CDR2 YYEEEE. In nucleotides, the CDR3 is TGTGCCAGCAGCTTGGGGTCGGTACCCTTCGGGTCGCTACGATCACCCCTCCACTTT. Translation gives CASSLGSVPFGSLRSPLHF.

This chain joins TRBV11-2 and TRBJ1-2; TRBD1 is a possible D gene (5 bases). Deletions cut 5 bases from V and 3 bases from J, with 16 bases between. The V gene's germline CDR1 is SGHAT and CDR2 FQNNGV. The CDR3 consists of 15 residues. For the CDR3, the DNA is TGTGCCAGCAGCCCCTGGGGAGGGGCGGACTATGGCTACACCTTC. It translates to CASSPWGGADYGYTF.